The 14 T cell receptor beta chains below were found in one sample sequenced in a study of T cell responses to AZD1222 COVID-19 vaccine. Here immunoSEQ multiplex PCR was the method, and the copy in TCRdb shows in-frame clones only, minus some. The repertoire holds 100,000 or so clones, with around nine tenths as singletons. This sample comprised peripheral blood, obtained on day 0 of AZD1222 vaccination. Receptors originate from an adult in good health.

The J gene is TRBJ1-2, the V gene TRBV2, with a possible D match to TRBD1 (5 bases). Germline lookup yields CDR1 SNHLY and CDR2 FYNNEI. The V gene lost 6 bases and the J gene lost 1 base, with 18 bases spanning the gap. The CDR3 length is 16 residues. DNA of the CDR3: TGTGCCAGCAGGAGTATCGTAGGGGAGGATAACTATGGCTACACCTTC. This sequence encodes CASRSIVGEDNYGYTF.

This clone turned up a few times. The chain has TRBV29-1 and TRBJ2-6, with a weak D call TRBD2 (5 bases). This CDR3 has 14 residues. CDR1 is SQVTM, CDR2 ANQGSEA, per germline. Trimming took off 3 bases at V and 3 bases at J, with 9 bases between the two ends. The CDR3 bases are TGCAGCGTTGAGACGGGATTTGGGGCCAACGTCCTGACTTTC. Encoded protein: CSVETGFGANVLTF.

This chain connects TRBV7-8 to TRBJ2-5; the D is unclear. Germline lookup yields CDR1 SGHVS and CDR2 FQNEAQ. With 1 base removed from V and 5 bases from J, the gap between germline ends came to 5 bases. CDR3 length equals 12 residues. CDR3 region: CASSLGVETQYF. In DNA, the CDR3 is TGTGCCAGCAGCTTAGGAGTGGAGACCCAGTACTTC.

The chain carries TRBV6-5 and TRBJ2-2; TRBD2 aligns across 8 bases. Germline values: CDR1 MNHEY, CDR2 SVGAGI. The trim removed 4 bases at V and 1 base at J, leaving 2 bases unmatched. CDR3 size: 15 residues. CDR3 DNA sequence: TGTGCCAGCAGTTCGCTAGCGGGGAACACCGGGGAGCTGTTTTTT. Encoded protein: CASSSLAGNTGELFF.

This clone was observed a few times. V and J are TRBV24-1 and TRBJ2-1, with TRBD2 matching over 13 bases. Germline V gene lookup returns CDR1 KGHDR and CDR2 SFDVKD. The V gene end was trimmed by 3 bases and the J gene end by 0 bases; junction bases not matched to a gene: 13. The CDR3 sequence is 21 residues long. The CDR3 DNA reads TGTGCCACCAGTGATCCCGCACCCGGGACTAGCGGGAAGAGCTCCTACAATGAGCAGTTCTTC. This codes for CATSDPAPGTSGKSSYNEQFF.

This chain uses TRBV3-1 (or the pseudogene TRBV3-2) with TRBJ2-3; weak D call: TRBD2 (6 bases). The CDR3 runs to 13 residues. Germline CDR1 is LGHDT and CDR2 is YNNKEL (reference sequence). V lost 0 bases to trimming and J lost 9 bases, with 10 bases between them. The CDR3 region is CASSQEGGITQYF. CDR3 in DNA: TGTGCCAGCAGCCAAGAGGGCGGGATAACGCAGTATTTT.

Regarding this clone: Germline and junction disagree at one end, which may indicate a read error. This sequence joins TRBV3-1 (or the pseudogene TRBV3-2) and TRBJ2-1; D is tentatively TRBD1 or TRBD2 (5 bases each). The CDR3 has 15 amino acids. Germline V gene sequence: CDR1 LGHDT, CDR2 YNNKEL (reference sequence). The CDR3 spells CASSPITGTLRAFVF. CDR3 bases: TGTGCCAGCAGCCCGATTACCGGGACCCTGAGGGCCTTTGTCTTC.

The chain recombines TRBV6-2 or TRBV6-3 with TRBJ1-3, with unresolved D. CDR3 length equals 14 residues. Looked up from germline, CDR1 is MNHEY and CDR2 is SVGEGT. With 2 bases removed from V and 1 base from J, the gap between germline ends came to 6 bases. For the CDR3, the DNA is TGTGCCAGCAGTTACCTTGGGTCTGGAAACACCATATATTTT. Translation: CASSYLGSGNTIYF.

This chain uses TRBV9 with TRBJ1-2, with a tentative D call TRBD1 (5 bases). The length of the CDR3 is 14 residues. Trimming removed 2 bases at V and 2 bases at J, with 10 bases between. Germline CDR1 and CDR2: SGDLS and YYNGEE. The CDR3 DNA sequence: TGTGCCAGCAGCGTCCAGGGACGGAACTATGGCTACACCTTC. Translation: CASSVQGRNYGYTF. The complete variable domain, with remaining parts taken from reference TRBV9 and TRBJ1-2, reads DSGVTQTPKHLITATGQRVTLRCSPRSGDLSVYWYQQSLDQGLQFLIQYYNGEERAKGNILERFSAQQFPDLHSELNLSSLELGDSALYFCASSVQGRNYGYTFGSGTRLTVV.

In this sample, this clone turned up once. V and J are TRBV27 and TRBJ1-4; the D is unclear. V dropped 6 bases and J dropped 7 bases, with 12 bases sitting between them. This CDR3 is built from 13 residues. Per germline, CDR1 MNHEY and CDR2 SMNVEV (reference sequence). Here the CDR3 reads CASSPSPFEKLFF. The CDR3 coding sequence is TGTGCCAGCAGCCCCTCTCCATTTGAAAAACTGTTTTTT.

The J gene is TRBJ1-2, the V gene TRBV2, with TRBD1 matching 7 bases. The CDR3 spans 14 residues. V dropped 8 bases and J dropped 8; count of bases not matched to a gene: 14. Germline V gene sequence: CDR1 SNHLY, CDR2 FYNNEI. CDR3: CASGTEKTIEGYTF. The CDR3 DNA reads TGTGCCAGCGGGACAGAAAAAACTATAGAAGGCTACACCTTC.

This clone was detected once. The chain combines TRBV28 with TRBJ2-7; D is unclear. Germline CDR1 and CDR2: MDHEN and SYDVKM. The V gene lost 6 bases and the J gene lost 7 bases, with 16 bases spanning the gap. This CDR3 has 13 residues. This CDR3 is CASRTVQANEQYF. CDR3 in DNA: TGTGCCAGCAGAACAGTCCAGGCGAATGAGCAGTACTTC.

The rearrangement links TRBV11-2 to TRBJ2-1, with D maybe TRBD2 (6 bases). V was pared by 4 bases and J by 7 bases, with 11 bases between. There are 13 residues in the CDR3. Germline V gene sequence: CDR1 SGHAT, CDR2 FQNNGV. CDR3: CASSWGLNNEQFF. The CDR3 coding sequence is TGTGCCAGCAGCTGGGGACTTAATAATGAGCAGTTCTTC.

The V call is TRBV18, the J call TRBJ2-3, with TRBD2 matching 10 bases. CDR3 length: 17 residues. V trimming: 1 base; J trimming: 7 bases; junction bases outside the gene matches: 11. CDR1 is KGHSH, CDR2 LQKENI, per germline. CDR3: CASSPLVPGTSAHTQYF. The CDR3 nucleotides are TGTGCCAGCTCACCACTAGTTCCCGGGACTAGCGCCCATACGCAGTATTTT. The full variable domain, with the rest looked up from reference TRBV18 and TRBJ2-3, is NAGVMQNPRHLVRRRGQEARLRCSPMKGHSHVYWYRQLPEEGLKFMVYLQKENIIDESGMPKERFSAEFPKEGPSILRIQQVVRGDSAAYFCASSPLVPGTSAHTQYFGPGTRLTVL.